The 13 T cell receptor beta chains reported below all come from one sample, sequenced in a study of T cell repertoires in cytomegalovirus infection. TCRdb re-derived calls from the reads in MiXCR, one entry per CDR3 protein. The sample lists some 800,000 distinct CDR3 sequences, 32% occurring once. The antigens these receptors bind are not known. The starting material was cultured CD8+ T cells from PBMCs, obtained from culture after CMV antigen stimulation. Every receptor here comes from a human donor in good health (CMV status not recorded). Some clones in this sample may be carry-over from other donors' samples.

V gene TRBV7-8 combines with J gene TRBJ1-6, with 8 bases matching TRBD1. The CDR3 totals 15 residues. The V gene end was trimmed by 1 base and the J gene end by 10 bases; junction bases not matched to a gene: 6. Germline V CDR1 and CDR2: SGHVS, FQNEAQ. CDR3 in DNA: TGTGCCAGCAGCTTAGAGGACAGGGTTGGATCACCCCTCCACTTT. This translates into CASSLEDRVGSPLHF.

The genes are TRBV12-3 or TRBV12-4 and TRBJ2-3; 10 nucleotides align to TRBD1. This CDR3 is 15 amino acids long. After removal of 5 bases from V and 5 bases from J, the junction contained 7 bases not matched to a gene. The CDR3 reads CASSPGQGVLDTQYF. Written as DNA, the CDR3 is TGTGCCAGCAGTCCCGGACAGGGGGTTTTAGATACGCAGTATTTT.

DNA of the CDR3: TGTGCCAGCACCTCCGCAGGCTATGGCTACACCTTC. The encoded protein is CASTSAGYGYTF. The chain combines TRBV12-3 or TRBV12-4 with TRBJ1-2; D unresolved. The germline V and J ends were trimmed by 7 bases and 4 bases, with 10 bases remaining between them. This CDR3 region has 12 residues.

This clonotype was counted ten times or more. The CDR3, as DNA: TGTGCCAGCACGGGTCAGGGAAGGGAGACCCAGTACTTC. Protein sequence: CASTGQGRETQYF. The chain combines TRBV7-9 with TRBJ2-5, with D perhaps TRBD1 (5 bases). The CDR3 is 13 residues long. V was clipped by 7 bases and J by 5 bases, with 14 bases between them. In germline, CDR1 is SEHNR, CDR2 FQNEAQ (reference sequence).

This clonotype was picked up a small number of times. The CDR3 DNA sequence: TGTGCCAGCAGCCCTCCCGAGGGTGCCCGCCAGCCCCAGCATTTT. Amino acid sequence: CASSPPEGARQPQHF. V is TRBV27 and J is TRBJ1-5; D is unresolved. The germline gives CDR1 MNHEY, CDR2 SMNVEV (reference sequence). The CDR3 loop spans 15 amino acids. V shed 6 bases and J shed 7 bases, with 19 bases lying between them.

The chain carries TRBV20-1 and TRBJ2-7; D is possibly TRBD1 (5 bases). Germline CDR1 reads DFQATT; CDR2 reads SNEGSKA (reference sequence). CDR3 length: 13 residues. V dropped 5 bases and J dropped 6 bases, with 17 bases sitting between them. Here the CDR3 reads CSARGQGNSEQYV. The CDR3, as DNA: TGCAGTGCTCGCGGCCAGGGTAACAGCGAGCAGTACGTC.

The chain carries TRBV5-6 and TRBJ1-2; a weak D match, TRBD1 (5 bases). V was pared by 4 bases and J by 4 bases, with 17 bases between. CDR1 SGHDT and CDR2 YYEEEE come from the germline V gene. The CDR3 loop spans 15 amino acids. DNA of the CDR3: TGTGCCAGCAGCCCGACGGGGGGGGTGCTCTATGGCTACACCTTC. It specifies CASSPTGGVLYGYTF.

This chain joins TRBV7-9 and TRBJ2-1; TRBD1 or TRBD2 may be the D gene (5 bases each). This CDR3 contains 12 residues. Deletions cut 4 bases from V and 15 bases from J, with 16 bases between. Germline loops: CDR1 SEHNR, CDR2 FQNEAQ (reference sequence). In DNA form, the CDR3 reads TGTGCCAGCAGCTCCTATGAGGGACGTGGGTTCTTC. Protein: CASSSYEGRGFF.

The chain couples TRBV27 to TRBJ1-1, with unresolved D. Germline V gene lookup returns CDR1 MNHEY and CDR2 SMNVEV (reference sequence). V was clipped by 5 bases and J by 8 bases, with 12 bases between them. The CDR3 has 12 residues. The chain's CDR3 is CASSTYSGEAFF. The CDR3 nucleotides are TGTGCCAGCAGTACCTACAGTGGGGAAGCTTTCTTT.

The chain recombines TRBV19 with TRBJ2-7, with a weak D call TRBD1 (6 bases). Looked up from germline, CDR1 is LNHDA and CDR2 is SQIVND (reference sequence). This CDR3 has 15 residues. The V gene lost 3 bases and the J gene lost 6 bases, with 18 bases spanning the gap. CDR3 region: CASSIHPGAFLEQYF. For the CDR3, the DNA is TGTGCCAGTAGTATCCACCCAGGGGCCTTCCTCGAGCAGTACTTC. Full variable domain (rest looked up from reference TRBV19 and TRBJ2-7): DGGITQSPKYLFRKEGQNVTLSCEQNLNHDAMYWYRQDPGQGLRLIYYSQIVNDFQKGDIAEGYSVSREKKESFPLTVTSAQKNPTAFYLCASSIHPGAFLEQYFGPGTRLTVT.

This clonotype was seen repeatedly, ten times or more. This sequence joins TRBV7-8 and TRBJ2-1; D assignment may be TRBD1 or TRBD2 (6 bases each). The CDR3 extends over 15 amino acids. With 6 bases removed from V and 8 bases from J, the gap between germline ends came to 20 bases. CDR1 SGHVS and CDR2 FQNEAQ come from the germline V gene. In DNA form, the CDR3 reads TGTGCCAGCAGTCCCAACGGAGGGGGTGGGGATGAGCAGTTCTTC. It codes for CASSPNGGGGDEQFF.

At least ten counts were recorded for this clonotype. V is TRBV7-6 and J is TRBJ2-5; 8 bases match TRBD2. The germline gives CDR1 SGHVS, CDR2 FNYEAQ. CDR3 length: 16 residues. The junction had 9 bases not matched to a gene; V was cut back by 4 bases and J by 2 bases. CDR3 sequence (DNA): TGTGCCAGCAGCTCCGTTCTTCGGGAGGGGCAAGAGACCCAGTACTTC. This codes for CASSSVLREGQETQYF.

The chain links TRBV19 to TRBJ2-3; D might be TRBD2 (5 bases). Trimming left V 5 bases short and J 10 bases short, with 16 bases between. Germline lookup yields CDR1 LNHDA and CDR2 SQIVND (reference sequence). The CDR3 spans 13 residues. CDR3 protein: CASSPSLLEAQYF. The CDR3 DNA reads as TGTGCCAGTAGTCCCTCCTTACTAGAGGCGCAGTATTTT.